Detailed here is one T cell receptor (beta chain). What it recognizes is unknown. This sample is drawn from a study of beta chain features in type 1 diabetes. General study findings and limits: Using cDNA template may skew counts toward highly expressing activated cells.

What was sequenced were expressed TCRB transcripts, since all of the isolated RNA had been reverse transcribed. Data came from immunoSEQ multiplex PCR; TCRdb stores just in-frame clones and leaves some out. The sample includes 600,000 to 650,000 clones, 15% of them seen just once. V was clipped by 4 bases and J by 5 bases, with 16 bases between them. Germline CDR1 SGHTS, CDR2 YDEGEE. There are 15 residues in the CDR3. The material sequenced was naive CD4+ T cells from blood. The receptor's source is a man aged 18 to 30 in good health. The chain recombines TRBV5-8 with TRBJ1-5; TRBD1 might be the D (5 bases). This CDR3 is CASSVYWTPDQPQHF. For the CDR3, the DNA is TGTGCCAGCAGCGTCTACTGGACACCAGATCAGCCCCAGCATTTT.